This T cell receptor (beta chain) was obtained from a study of long-term antiretroviral therapy in people with HIV. Study-wide points: Unavailable data included ART adherence, viral resistance and therapy changes (switches in treatment). Pre-ART expanded clones dominated the repertoire at every time point. Following ART, diversity rose but still fell short of transplant donor controls.

Survey level was the resolution at which the v3.0 immunoSEQ assay ran. Method: immunoSEQ multiplex PCR; TCRdb's copy keeps in-frame clones and lacks some. The sample contains 35,000 to 50,000 clones, approximately 86% of which appear only once. J gave up 6 bases and V 6 bases, and 10 bases lay outside the gene matches. Germline CDR1 reads SEHNR; CDR2 reads FQNEAQ (reference sequence). This CDR3 region has 15 residues. Details on this clone: Its antigen remains unidentified.

Sequenced here: unsorted PBMCs, sampled 0.1 years before starting antiretroviral therapy. The chain links TRBV7-9 to TRBJ2-3, with 9 positions matching TRBD2. This sequence was found in a woman aged 45 to 65 with HIV. The CDR3, as DNA: TGTGCCAGCAGGACATGGACTAGCGAAGAGGATACGCAGTATTTT. Translation: CASRTWTSEEDTQYF. The full variable domain, with the rest looked up from reference TRBV7-9 and TRBJ2-3, is DTGVSQNPRHKITKRGQNVTFRCDPISEHNRLYWYRQTLGQGPEFLTYFQNEAQLEKSRLLSDRFSAERPKGSFSTLEIQRTEQGDSAMYLCASRTWTSEEDTQYFGPGTRLTVL.